This TCR beta chain was identified during a study of monozygotic twins with inflammatory bowel disease. Whole-study results and caveats: Heterogeneous immunosuppressive treatment regimens may have introduced variability into patient repertoires. Relative to healthy twins, IBD patients had fewer clonotypes in common with others, a gap that was especially apparent with disease activity.

Worth noting for this clonotype: What it binds is unknown.

The germline CDR1 and CDR2 sequences are GTSNPN and SVGIG (reference sequence). This CDR3 contains 13 residues. Through template switching, UMIs that included a 6-nucleotide sample barcode were added. With about 17 and 10 cycles respectively, two nested PCRs were carried out on TCRalpha and TCRbeta cDNA. TCRdb re-called the 5' RACE reads and shows each CDR3 protein once, DNA omitted. This sample's clone table lists around 450,000 distinct CDR3 sequences. The sample comprised blood. The rearrangement joins TRBV30 to TRBJ1-4; TCRdb proposes TRBD1, but this gene call is untestable without DNA. The TCR sequence derives from a human donor with ulcerative colitis or Crohn's disease, or a healthy co-twin of an affected twin (not recorded which). This CDR3 reads CAWSEIGVEGLFF.